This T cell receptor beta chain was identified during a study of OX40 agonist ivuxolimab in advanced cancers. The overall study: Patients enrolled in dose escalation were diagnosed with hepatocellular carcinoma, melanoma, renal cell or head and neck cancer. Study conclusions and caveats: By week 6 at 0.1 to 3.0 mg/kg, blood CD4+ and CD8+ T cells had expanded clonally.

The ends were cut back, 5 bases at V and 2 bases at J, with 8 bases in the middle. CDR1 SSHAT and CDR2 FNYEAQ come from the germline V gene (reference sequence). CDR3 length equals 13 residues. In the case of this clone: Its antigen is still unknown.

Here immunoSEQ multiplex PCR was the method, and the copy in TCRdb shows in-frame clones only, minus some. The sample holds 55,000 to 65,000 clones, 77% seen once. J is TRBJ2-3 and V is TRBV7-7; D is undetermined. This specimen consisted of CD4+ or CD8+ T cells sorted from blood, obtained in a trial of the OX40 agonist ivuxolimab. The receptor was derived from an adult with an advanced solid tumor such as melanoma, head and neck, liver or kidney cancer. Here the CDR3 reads CASSHYTTDTQYF. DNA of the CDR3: TGTGCCAGCAGCCATTATACCACAGATACGCAGTATTTT.